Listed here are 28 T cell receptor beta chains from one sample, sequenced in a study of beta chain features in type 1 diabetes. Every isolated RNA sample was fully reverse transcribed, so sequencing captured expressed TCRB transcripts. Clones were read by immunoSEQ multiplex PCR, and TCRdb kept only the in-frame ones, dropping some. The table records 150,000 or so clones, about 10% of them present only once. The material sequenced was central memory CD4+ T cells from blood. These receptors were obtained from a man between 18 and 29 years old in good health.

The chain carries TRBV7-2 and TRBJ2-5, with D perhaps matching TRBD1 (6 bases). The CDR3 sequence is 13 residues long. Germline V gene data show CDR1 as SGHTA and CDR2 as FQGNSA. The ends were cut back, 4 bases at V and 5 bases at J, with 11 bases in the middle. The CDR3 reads CASSYHREETQYF. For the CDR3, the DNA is TGTGCCAGCAGCTATCACAGGGAGGAGACCCAGTACTTC.

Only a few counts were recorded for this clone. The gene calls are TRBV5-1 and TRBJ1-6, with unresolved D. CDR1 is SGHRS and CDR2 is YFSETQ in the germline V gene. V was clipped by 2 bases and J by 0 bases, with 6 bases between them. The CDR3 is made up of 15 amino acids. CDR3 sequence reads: CASSLRGSYNSPLHF. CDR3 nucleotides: TGCGCCAGCAGCTTACGGGGCTCCTATAATTCACCCCTCCACTTT.

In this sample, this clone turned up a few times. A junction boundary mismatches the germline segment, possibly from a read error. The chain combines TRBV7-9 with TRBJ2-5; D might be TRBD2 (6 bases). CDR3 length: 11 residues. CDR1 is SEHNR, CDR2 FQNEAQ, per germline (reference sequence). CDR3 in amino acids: CASSPRETPYF. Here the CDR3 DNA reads TGTGCCAGCAGCCCCCGGGAGACCCCGTACTTC.

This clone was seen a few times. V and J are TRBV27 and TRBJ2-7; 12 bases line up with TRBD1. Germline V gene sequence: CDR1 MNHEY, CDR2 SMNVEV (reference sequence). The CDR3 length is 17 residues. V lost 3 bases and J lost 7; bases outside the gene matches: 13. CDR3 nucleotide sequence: TGTGCCAGCAGTTTGGGACAGGGGGCGCTCACTACAAGGGAGCAGTACTTC. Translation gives CASSLGQGALTTREQYF.

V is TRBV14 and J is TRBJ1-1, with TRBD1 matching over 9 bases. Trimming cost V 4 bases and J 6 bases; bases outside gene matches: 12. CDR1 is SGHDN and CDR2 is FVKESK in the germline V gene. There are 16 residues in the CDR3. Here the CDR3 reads CASSLWTGENWAEAFF. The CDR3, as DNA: TGTGCCAGCAGCCTTTGGACAGGGGAAAATTGGGCTGAAGCTTTCTTT. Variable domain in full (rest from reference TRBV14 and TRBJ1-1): EAGVTQFPSHSVIEKGQTVTLRCDPISGHDNLYWYRRVMGKEIKFLLHFVKESKQDESGMPNNRFLAERTGGTYSTLKVQPAELEDSGVYFCASSLWTGENWAEAFFGQGTRLTVV.

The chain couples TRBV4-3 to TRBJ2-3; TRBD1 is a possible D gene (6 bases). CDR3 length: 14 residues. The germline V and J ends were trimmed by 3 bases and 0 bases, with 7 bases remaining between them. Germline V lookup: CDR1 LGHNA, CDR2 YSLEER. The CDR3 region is CASSHGQSTDTQYF. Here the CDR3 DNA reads TGCGCCAGCAGCCATGGACAGAGCACAGATACGCAGTATTTT.

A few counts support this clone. This chain's CDR3 is CASSLSSGGTNEQFF. CDR3 nucleotides: TGTGCCAGCAGCTTATCTAGCGGGGGAACCAATGAGCAGTTCTTC. The chain joins TRBV7-6 to TRBJ2-1, with 10 bases matching TRBD2. This CDR3 contains 15 residues. Germline trimming cut 2 bases from V and 6 bases from J; bases unmatched to any gene: 4. Germline CDR1 SGHVS, CDR2 FNYEAQ. Complete variable domain (other parts from reference TRBV7-6 and TRBJ2-1): GAGVSQSPRYKVTKRGQDVALRCDPISGHVSLYWYRQALGQGPEFLTYFNYEAQQDKSGLPNDRFSAERPEGSISTLTIQRTEQRDSAMYRCASSLSSGGTNEQFFGPGTRLTVL.

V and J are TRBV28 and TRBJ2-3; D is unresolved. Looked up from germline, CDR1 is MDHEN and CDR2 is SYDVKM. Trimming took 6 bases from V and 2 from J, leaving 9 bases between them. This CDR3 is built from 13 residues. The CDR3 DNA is TGTGCCAGCAGGGCCGCCACCACAGATACGCAGTATTTT. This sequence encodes CASRAATTDTQYF.

In DNA form, the CDR3 reads TGTGCCAGCAGCGGTCGGGGGGTATTGGGAGATACGCAGTATTTT. Translated, it gives CASSGRGVLGDTQYF. The chain links TRBV5-5 to TRBJ2-3, with 7 nucleotides matching TRBD2. The CDR3 length is 15 residues. Germline lookup yields CDR1 SGHKS and CDR2 YYEKEE (reference sequence). Germline trimming cut 4 bases from V and 5 bases from J; bases unmatched to any gene: 10.

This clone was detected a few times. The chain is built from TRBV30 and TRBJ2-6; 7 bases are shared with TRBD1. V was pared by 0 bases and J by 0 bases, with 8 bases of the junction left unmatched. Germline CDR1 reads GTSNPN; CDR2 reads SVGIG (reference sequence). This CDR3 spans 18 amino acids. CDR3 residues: CAWSVLRTGRSGANVLTF. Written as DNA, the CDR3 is TGTGCCTGGAGTGTTCTAAGGACAGGCCGCTCTGGGGCCAACGTCCTGACTTTC. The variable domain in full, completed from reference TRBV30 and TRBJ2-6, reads SQTIHQWPATLVQPVGSPLSLECTVEGTSNPNLYWYRQAAGRGLQLLFYSVGIGQISSEVPQNLSASRPQDRQFILSSKKLLLSDSGFYLCAWSVLRTGRSGANVLTFGAGSRLTVL.

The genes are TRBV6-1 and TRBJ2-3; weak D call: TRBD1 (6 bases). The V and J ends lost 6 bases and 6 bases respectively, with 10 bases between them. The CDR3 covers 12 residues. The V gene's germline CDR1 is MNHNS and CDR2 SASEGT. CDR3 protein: CASSSGQDTQYF. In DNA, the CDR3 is TGTGCCAGCAGCTCCGGACAGGATACGCAGTATTTT.

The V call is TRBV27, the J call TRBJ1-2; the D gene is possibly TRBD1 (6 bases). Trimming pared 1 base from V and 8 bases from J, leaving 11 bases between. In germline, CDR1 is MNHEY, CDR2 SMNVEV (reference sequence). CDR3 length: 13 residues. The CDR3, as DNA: TGTGCCAGCAGTTTATACAGGGATAAGGGCTACACCTTC. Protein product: CASSLYRDKGYTF.

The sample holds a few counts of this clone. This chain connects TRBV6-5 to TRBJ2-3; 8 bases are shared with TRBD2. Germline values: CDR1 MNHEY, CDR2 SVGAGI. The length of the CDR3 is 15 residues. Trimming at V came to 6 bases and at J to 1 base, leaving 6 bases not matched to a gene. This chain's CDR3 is CASRPLAAGTDTQYF. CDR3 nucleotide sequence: TGTGCCAGCAGGCCACTAGCGGCGGGCACAGATACGCAGTATTTT.

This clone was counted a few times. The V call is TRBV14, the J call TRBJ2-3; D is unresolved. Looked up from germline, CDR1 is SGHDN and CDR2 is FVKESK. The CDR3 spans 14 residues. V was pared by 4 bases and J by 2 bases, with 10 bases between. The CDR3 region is CASSPRIITDTQYF. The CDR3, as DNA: TGTGCCAGCAGCCCCCGTATTATCACAGATACGCAGTATTTT.

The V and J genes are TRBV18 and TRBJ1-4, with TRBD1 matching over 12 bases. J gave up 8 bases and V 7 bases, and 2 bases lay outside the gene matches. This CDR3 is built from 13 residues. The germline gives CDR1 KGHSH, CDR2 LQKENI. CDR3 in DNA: TGTGCCAGCTTCGGGACAGGGGGCGAAAAACTGTTTTTT. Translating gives CASFGTGGEKLFF.

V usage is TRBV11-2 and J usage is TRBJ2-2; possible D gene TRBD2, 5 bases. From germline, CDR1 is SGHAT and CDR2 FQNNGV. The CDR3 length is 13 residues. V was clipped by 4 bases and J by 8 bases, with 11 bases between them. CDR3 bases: TGTGCCAGCAGCTCACTGCGGGTAGGGGAGCTGTTTTTT. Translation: CASSSLRVGELFF.

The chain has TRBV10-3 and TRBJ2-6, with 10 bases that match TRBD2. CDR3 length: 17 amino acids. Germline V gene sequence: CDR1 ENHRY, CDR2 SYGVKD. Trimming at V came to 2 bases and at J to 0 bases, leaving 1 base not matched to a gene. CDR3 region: CAISEASGGSGANVLTF. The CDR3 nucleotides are TGTGCCATCAGTGAGGCTAGCGGGGGCTCTGGGGCCAACGTCCTGACTTTC.

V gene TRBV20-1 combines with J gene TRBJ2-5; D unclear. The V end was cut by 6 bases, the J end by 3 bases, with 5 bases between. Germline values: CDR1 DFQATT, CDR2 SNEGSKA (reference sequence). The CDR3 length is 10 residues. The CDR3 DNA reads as TGCAGTGCCCAAAAAGAGACCCAGTACTTC. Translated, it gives CSAQKETQYF.

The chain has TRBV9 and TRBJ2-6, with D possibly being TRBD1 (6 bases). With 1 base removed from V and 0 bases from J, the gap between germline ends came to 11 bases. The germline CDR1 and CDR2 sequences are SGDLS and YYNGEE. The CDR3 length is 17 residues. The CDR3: CASSVRTGHSGANVLTF. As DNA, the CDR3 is TGTGCCAGCAGCGTACGAACAGGGCACTCTGGGGCCAACGTCCTGACTTTC.

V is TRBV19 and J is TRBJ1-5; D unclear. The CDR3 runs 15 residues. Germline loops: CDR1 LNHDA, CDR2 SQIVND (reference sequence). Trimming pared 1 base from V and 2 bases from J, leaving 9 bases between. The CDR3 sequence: CASSIARGGNQPQHF. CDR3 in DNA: TGTGCCAGTAGTATAGCACGGGGAGGCAATCAGCCCCAGCATTTT.

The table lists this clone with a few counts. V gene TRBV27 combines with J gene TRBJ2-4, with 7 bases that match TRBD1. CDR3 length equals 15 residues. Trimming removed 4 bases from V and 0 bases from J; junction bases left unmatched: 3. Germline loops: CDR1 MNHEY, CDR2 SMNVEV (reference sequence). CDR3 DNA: TGTGCCAGCAGTTCGGGACAGCTAGCCAAAAACATTCAGTACTTC. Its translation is CASSSGQLAKNIQYF.

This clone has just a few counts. The CDR3 here is CASSLTSGLQETQYF. As DNA, the CDR3 is TGTGCCAGCAGCTTGACTAGCGGGCTCCAAGAGACCCAGTACTTC. The J gene is TRBJ2-5, the V gene TRBV5-4; 9 bases match TRBD2. Trimming removed 1 base from V and 1 base from J; junction bases left unmatched: 2. The CDR3 length is 15 residues. In germline, CDR1 is SGHNT, CDR2 YYREEE (reference sequence).

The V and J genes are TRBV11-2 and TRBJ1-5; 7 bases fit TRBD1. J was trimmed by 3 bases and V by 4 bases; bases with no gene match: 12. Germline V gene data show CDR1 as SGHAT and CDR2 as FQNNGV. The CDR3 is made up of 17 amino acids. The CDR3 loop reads CASSSTGAQGNNQPQHF. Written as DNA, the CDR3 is TGTGCCAGCAGCTCAACAGGGGCCCAGGGGAACAATCAGCCCCAGCATTTT. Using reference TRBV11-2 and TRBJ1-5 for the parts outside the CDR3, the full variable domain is EAGVAQSPRYKIIEKRQSVAFWCNPISGHATLYWYQQILGQGPKLLIQFQNNGVVDDSQLPKDRFSAERLKGVDSTLKIQPAKLEDSAVYLCASSSTGAQGNNQPQHFGDGTRLSIL.

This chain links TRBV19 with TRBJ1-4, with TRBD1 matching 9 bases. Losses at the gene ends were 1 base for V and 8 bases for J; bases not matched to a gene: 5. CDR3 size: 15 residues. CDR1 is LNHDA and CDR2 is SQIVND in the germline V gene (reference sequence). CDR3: CASSIGDRGVEKLFF. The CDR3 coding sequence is TGTGCCAGTAGTATAGGTGACAGGGGGGTCGAAAAACTGTTTTTT.

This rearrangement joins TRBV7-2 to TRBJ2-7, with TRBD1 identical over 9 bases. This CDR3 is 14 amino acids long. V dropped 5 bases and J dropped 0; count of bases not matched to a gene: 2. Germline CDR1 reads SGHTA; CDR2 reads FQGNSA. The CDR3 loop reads CASSRDRASYEQYF. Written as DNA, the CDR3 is TGTGCCAGCAGCCGGGACAGGGCCTCCTACGAGCAGTACTTC.

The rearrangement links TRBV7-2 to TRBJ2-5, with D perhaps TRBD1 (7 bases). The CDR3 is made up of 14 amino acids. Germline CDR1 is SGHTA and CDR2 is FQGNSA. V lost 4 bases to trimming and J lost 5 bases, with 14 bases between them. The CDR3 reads CASSSAQGRETQYF. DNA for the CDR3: TGTGCCAGCAGCTCAGCACAGGGGAGGGAGACCCAGTACTTC.

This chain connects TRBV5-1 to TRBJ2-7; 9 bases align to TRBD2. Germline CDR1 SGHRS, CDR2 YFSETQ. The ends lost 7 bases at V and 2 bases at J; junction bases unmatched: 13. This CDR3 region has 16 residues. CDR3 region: CASEEGVSGRPYEQYF. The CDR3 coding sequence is TGCGCCAGCGAGGAGGGGGTTAGCGGGAGACCCTACGAGCAGTACTTC.

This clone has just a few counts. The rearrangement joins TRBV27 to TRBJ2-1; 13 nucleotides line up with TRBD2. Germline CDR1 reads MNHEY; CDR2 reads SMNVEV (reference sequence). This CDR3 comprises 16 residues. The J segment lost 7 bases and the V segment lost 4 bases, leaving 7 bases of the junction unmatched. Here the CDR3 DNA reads TGTGCCAGCAGTTCCCCTACTAGCGGGGGGGCGAATGAGCAGTTCTTC. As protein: CASSSPTSGGANEQFF.